This TCR beta chain was recorded in a study of shared clonotypes between healthy human individuals. Study-wide results and caveats: Around 4.7% was the fraction of naive CD4 clonotypes found shared across a handful of donors. Only blood was sampled, and tissue TCR repertoires likely differ from blood ones. When compared with the clonotypes that were shared by all four sorted-subset donors, the non-shared clonotypes turned out to have lower generation probabilities.

V gave up 5 bases and J gave up 4 bases; unmatched junction bases: 12. CDR3 size: 17 residues. The germline V gene encodes CDR1 WSHSY and CDR2 SAAADI. The investigators split CD4+ cells into a CD45RA+ naive subset and a CD45RA-negative memory subset. Profiling relied on immunoSEQ multiplex PCR, and the TCRdb table lists in-frame clones only, not all of them. This table holds about 2.5 million clones, 85% to 95% found once. Notes on this clone: Its antigen is as yet unknown.

The source is a man aged 18 to 30 in good health. Some clones in this sample may be carry-over from other donors' samples. This rearrangement joins TRBV10-2 to TRBJ2-1; 9 positions agree with TRBD2. The source material was naive CD4+ T cells from PBMCs. Subset denoted: CD45RA+ positively selected. The CDR3 here is CASSLGLAGEGYNEQFF. The CDR3 DNA reads TGCGCCAGCAGTCTTGGCTTAGCGGGAGAAGGTTACAATGAGCAGTTCTTC.